The 19 T cell receptor beta chains given below trace back to one sample, sequenced in a study of OX40 agonist ivuxolimab in advanced cancers. Assay used: immunoSEQ multiplex PCR; TCRdb lists only in-frame clones, some missing. The data hold more than 35,000 clones, with approximately 88% observed a single time. This material consisted of CD4+ or CD8+ T cells sorted from blood, taken in a trial of the OX40 agonist ivuxolimab. The receptors here all came from an adult with an advanced solid tumor such as melanoma, head and neck, liver or kidney cancer.

This chain links TRBV6-5 with TRBJ2-7, with 7 positions matching TRBD2. J gave up 3 bases and V 4 bases, and 12 bases lay outside the gene matches. This CDR3 is 16 amino acids long. CDR1 MNHEY and CDR2 SVGAGI come from the germline V gene. CDR3 DNA sequence: TGTGCCAGCAGTTCCCCCCGGGGGGATCTCAACTACGAGCAGTACTTC. This sequence encodes CASSSPRGDLNYEQYF.

This chain joins TRBV28 and TRBJ2-5; 7 nucleotides match TRBD1. Germline values: CDR1 MDHEN, CDR2 SYDVKM. Trimming removed 2 bases from V and 5 bases from J; junction bases left unmatched: 8. The CDR3 covers 15 residues. CDR3: CASSLLQGLGETQYF. CDR3 in DNA: TGTGCCAGCAGTTTACTACAGGGGTTGGGCGAGACCCAGTACTTC. The full variable domain, rest sourced from reference TRBV28 and TRBJ2-5, is DVKVTQSSRYLVKRTGEKVFLECVQDMDHENMFWYRQDPGLGLRLIYFSYDVKMKEKGDIPEGYSVSREKKERFSLILESASTNQTSMYLCASSLLQGLGETQYFGPGTRLLVL.

V and J are TRBV11-3 and TRBJ2-5, with TRBD1 matching over 12 bases. J gave up 4 bases and V 5 bases, and 5 bases lay outside the gene matches. This CDR3 spans 15 amino acids. Germline CDR1 reads SGHNT; CDR2 reads YENEEA. The chain's CDR3 is CASSMGQGAGETQYF. Written as DNA, the CDR3 is TGTGCCAGCAGCATGGGACAGGGGGCTGGAGAGACCCAGTACTTC. Based on the CDR3 plus reference TRBV11-3 and TRBJ2-5, the full variable domain is EAGVVQSPRYKIIEKKQPVAFWCNPISGHNTLYWYLQNLGQGPELLIRYENEEAVDDSQLPKDRFSAERLKGVDSTLKIQPAELGDSAVYLCASSMGQGAGETQYFGPGTRLLVL.

The table lists this clone with a count of one. The genes are TRBV19 and TRBJ1-1; D call uncertain. V was shortened by 6 bases and J by 2 bases, with 10 bases between the two germline ends. CDR1 and CDR2 from the germline V gene are LNHDA and SQIVND (reference sequence). The CDR3 sequence is 13 residues long. The CDR3 nucleotides are TGTGCCAGTAGCCAAAGTAGAAACACTGAAGCTTTCTTT. It translates to CASSQSRNTEAFF.

This chain joins TRBV2 and TRBJ2-5; TRBD1 agrees at 12 bases. V lost 5 bases, J lost 4 bases, and 5 bases stayed unmatched. The CDR3 length is 15 residues. The germline CDR1 and CDR2 sequences are SNHLY and FYNNEI. CDR3 protein: CASSPGTGGGETQYF. The CDR3, as DNA: TGTGCCAGCAGTCCCGGGACAGGGGGCGGAGAGACCCAGTACTTC.

The table lists this clone with a count of one. This chain joins TRBV27 and TRBJ2-3, with unresolved D. Looked up from germline, CDR1 is MNHEY and CDR2 is SMNVEV (reference sequence). This CDR3 is built from 17 residues. Trimming pared 5 bases from V and 0 bases from J, leaving 18 bases between. The CDR3 DNA reads TGTGCCAGCAGTCCCTACTCACGATTTGCTAGCACAGATACGCAGTATTTT. Translation gives CASSPYSRFASTDTQYF.

This clone occurred once. V gene TRBV4-3 combines with J gene TRBJ2-2, with D unresolved. Looked up from germline, CDR1 is LGHNA and CDR2 is YSLEER. V gave up 0 bases and J gave up 7 bases, with 9 bases separating them. CDR3 length: 14 residues. The CDR3 loop is CASSQEWAGGELFF. The CDR3 DNA sequence: TGCGCCAGCAGCCAAGAGTGGGCAGGCGGGGAGCTGTTTTTT.

The chain couples TRBV9 to TRBJ1-1, with a possible D match to TRBD1 (6 bases). Germline CDR1 reads SGDLS; CDR2 reads YYNGEE. The CDR3 runs 15 residues. V shed 0 bases and J shed 1 base, with 10 bases lying between them. CDR3 nucleotides: TGTGCCAGCAGCGTAGGTGGGGGCCAGAACACTGAAGCTTTCTTT. It specifies CASSVGGGQNTEAFF.

CDR3: CASRNHGGYNEQFF. Here the CDR3 DNA reads TGTGCCAGCAGAAACCACGGGGGGTACAATGAGCAGTTCTTC. The chain is built from TRBV28 and TRBJ2-1; TRBD2 aligns across 7 bases. From germline, CDR1 is MDHEN and CDR2 SYDVKM. CDR3 length equals 14 residues. The V gene end was trimmed by 6 bases and the J gene end by 4 bases; junction bases not matched to a gene: 6.

The rearrangement links TRBV4-1 to TRBJ2-7; D is possibly TRBD1 (6 bases). Germline V gene sequence: CDR1 MGHRA, CDR2 YSYEKL. Trimming stripped 0 bases from V and 2 bases from J, with 11 bases between. This CDR3 contains 15 residues. The CDR3 sequence: CASSQETDRPYEQYF. The CDR3 DNA is TGCGCCAGCAGCCAAGAAACCGACAGGCCCTACGAGCAGTACTTC.

This chain uses TRBV27 with TRBJ2-5; 11 nucleotides align to TRBD2. The CDR3 has 15 residues. The germline CDR1 and CDR2 sequences are MNHEY and SMNVEV (reference sequence). V dropped 2 bases and J dropped 5; count of bases not matched to a gene: 4. CDR3 nucleotides: TGTGCCAGCAGTTTAATAGCGGGGGGGCCGGAGACCCAGTACTTC. It yields the protein CASSLIAGGPETQYF.

The chain recombines TRBV7-2 with TRBJ2-1, with 9 bases fitting TRBD1. With V trimmed by 4 bases and J by 6 bases, 7 bases remained unmatched. CDR1 and CDR2 from the germline V gene are SGHTA and FQGNSA. The CDR3 consists of 15 residues. The CDR3 DNA sequence: TGTGCCAGCAGCTCCTGGGACAGGGAACGCAATGAGCAGTTCTTC. It yields the protein CASSSWDRERNEQFF.

The chain is built from TRBV11-2 and TRBJ2-2; D gene unclear. The CDR3 consists of 12 residues. The V end lost 5 bases, the J end lost 6 bases, and 7 bases lay between the germline ends. Germline V CDR1 and CDR2: SGHAT, FQNNGV. CDR3 protein: CASSQESGELFF. CDR3 in DNA: TGTGCCAGCAGCCAAGAATCCGGGGAGCTGTTTTTT.

This rearrangement joins TRBV1 to TRBJ2-7; the table's TRBD2 call for D was not verified on the DNA. TRBV1 has pseudogene status. There are 18 residues in the CDR3. The CDR3 DNA reads as TGCACCAGCAGCCAAGAGACCGACTTGCCAGCGGGAGAGATCGAGCAGTACTTC. Protein: CTSSQETDLPAGEIEQYF.

V and J are TRBV2 and TRBJ2-5, with 10 bases lining up with TRBD2. This CDR3 is 15 amino acids long. V gave up 4 bases and J gave up 4 bases; unmatched junction bases: 6. Germline V gene data show CDR1 as SNHLY and CDR2 as FYNNEI. CDR3 sequence reads: CASSGASGRSETQYF. The DNA of the CDR3 is TGTGCCAGCAGTGGGGCTAGCGGGAGATCAGAGACCCAGTACTTC.

The count of this clone is one. This chain links TRBV7-3 with TRBJ2-3; no reliable D call. The CDR3 loop spans 16 amino acids. CDR1 and CDR2 from the germline V gene are SGHTA and FQGTGA. The V and J ends lost 0 bases and 0 bases respectively, with 10 bases between them. CDR3 DNA: TGTGCCAGCAGCTTAACGGGTTCCGCCAGCACAGATACGCAGTATTTT. Translation: CASSLTGSASTDTQYF.

In this sample, this clone turned up once. The V gene is TRBV14, the J gene TRBJ2-7, with a tentative D call TRBD2 (6 bases). Germline assignment: CDR1 SGHDN and CDR2 FVKESK. There are 14 residues in the CDR3. Trimming shortened V by 1 base and J by 3 bases, and 10 bases separated the two germline ends. This CDR3 is CASSQASAFYEQYF. The DNA for the CDR3 is TGTGCCAGCAGCCAAGCTAGCGCCTTCTACGAGCAGTACTTC.

The chain uses TRBV11-2 and TRBJ1-2; D unclear. Trimming removed 0 bases from V and 7 bases from J, with 12 bases in between. Germline-derived CDR1 and CDR2 are SGHAT and FQNNGV. The length of the CDR3 is 14 residues. CDR3 sequence reads: CASSLDVSFPGYTF. CDR3 nucleotides: TGTGCCAGCAGCTTAGACGTCTCTTTCCCTGGCTACACCTTC.

This chain joins TRBV5-6 and TRBJ1-5; no reliable D call. The germline V gene encodes CDR1 SGHDT and CDR2 YYEEEE. The CDR3 extends over 15 amino acids. V dropped 0 bases and J dropped 1 base, with 8 bases sitting between them. The CDR3 region has the DNA TGTGCCAGCAGCTTGGCGGGCGGAAGCAATCAGCCCCAGCATTTT. Amino acid sequence: CASSLAGGSNQPQHF.